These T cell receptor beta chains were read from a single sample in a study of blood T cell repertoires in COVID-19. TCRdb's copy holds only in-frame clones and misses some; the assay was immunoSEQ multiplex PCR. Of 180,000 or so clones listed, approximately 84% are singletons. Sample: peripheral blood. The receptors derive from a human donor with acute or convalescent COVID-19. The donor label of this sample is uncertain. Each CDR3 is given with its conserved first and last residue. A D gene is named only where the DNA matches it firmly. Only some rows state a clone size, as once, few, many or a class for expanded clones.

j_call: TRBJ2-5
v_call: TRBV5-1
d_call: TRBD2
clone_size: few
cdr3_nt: TGCGCCAGCAGCTTCATACCGGGACTAGCGATACAAGAGACCCAGTACTTC
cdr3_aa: CASSFIPGLAIQETQYF

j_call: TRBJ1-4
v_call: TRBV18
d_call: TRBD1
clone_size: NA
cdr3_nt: TGTGCCAGCTCGCAGGGGGCTGAGACTAATGAAAAACTGTTTTTT
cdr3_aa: CASSQGAETNEKLFF

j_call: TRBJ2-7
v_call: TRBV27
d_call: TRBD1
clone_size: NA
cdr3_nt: TGTGCCAGCAGTAGGGACAGTTACTACGAGCAGTACTTC
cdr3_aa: CASSRDSYYEQYF

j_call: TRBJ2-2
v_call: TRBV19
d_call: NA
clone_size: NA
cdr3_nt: TGTGCCAGTAGTATCAGGGGAGCCACCGGGGAGCTGTTTTTT
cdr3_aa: CASSIRGATGELFF

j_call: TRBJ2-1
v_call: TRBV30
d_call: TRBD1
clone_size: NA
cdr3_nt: TGTGCCTGGATGTTTGTGGACAGGGGATATTATGAGCAGTTCTTC
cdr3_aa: CAWMFVDRGYYEQFF

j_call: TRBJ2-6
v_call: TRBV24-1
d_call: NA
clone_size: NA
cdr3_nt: TGTGCCACCAGTGATTCGCGGCAGGGTATCTCTGGGGCCAACGTCCTGACTTTC
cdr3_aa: CATSDSRQGISGANVLTF

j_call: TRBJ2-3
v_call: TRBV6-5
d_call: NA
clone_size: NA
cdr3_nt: TGTGCCAGCAGTTACTCGAATGTAGCCGCAGATACGCAGTATTTT
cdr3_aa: CASSYSNVAADTQYF

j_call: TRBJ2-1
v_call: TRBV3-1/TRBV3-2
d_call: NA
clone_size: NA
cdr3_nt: TGTGCCAGCAGCCAACGGCCCGGGGGCAATGAGCAGTTCTTC
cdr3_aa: CASSQRPGGNEQFF

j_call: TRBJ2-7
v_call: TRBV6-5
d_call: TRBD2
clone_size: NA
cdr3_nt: TGTGCCAGCAGTTACTCTCTAGCGGAGAGCTACGAGCAGTACTTC
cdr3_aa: CASSYSLAESYEQYF

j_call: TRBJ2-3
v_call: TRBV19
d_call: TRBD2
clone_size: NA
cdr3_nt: TGTGCCAGTAGTATAGCGGGAGGGAGCACAGATACGCAGTATTTT
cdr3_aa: CASSIAGGSTDTQYF

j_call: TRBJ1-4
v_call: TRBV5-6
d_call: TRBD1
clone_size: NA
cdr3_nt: TGTGCCAGCAGCTTGGGGACAGGGCAGCGTTTGTTTTTT
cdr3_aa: CASSLGTGQRLFF

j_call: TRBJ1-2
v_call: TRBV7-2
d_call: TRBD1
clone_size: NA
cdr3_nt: TGTGCCAGCAGCTTAGTCCCGGGACAGGGCAACTATGGCTACACCTTC
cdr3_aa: CASSLVPGQGNYGYTF

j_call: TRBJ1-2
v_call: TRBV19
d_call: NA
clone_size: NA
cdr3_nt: TGTGCCAGTAGTATAGAGAAGACAGCACTTAACTATGGCTACACCTTC
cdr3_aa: CASSIEKTALNYGYTF

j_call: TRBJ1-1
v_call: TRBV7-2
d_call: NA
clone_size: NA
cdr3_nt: TGTGCCAGCAGAGCTTATGCACCCGGGAACACTGAAGCTTTCTTT
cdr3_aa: CASRAYAPGNTEAFF

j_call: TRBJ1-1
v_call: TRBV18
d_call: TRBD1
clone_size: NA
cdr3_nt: TGTGCCAGCTCACCCGGACAGGGAGGCACTGAAGCTTTCTTT
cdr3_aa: CASSPGQGGTEAFF

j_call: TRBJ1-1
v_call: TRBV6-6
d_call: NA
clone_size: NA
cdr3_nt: TGTGCCAGCAGTTACCGTAAGGGTGGAGGAGAAGCTTTCTTT
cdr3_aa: CASSYRKGGGEAFF

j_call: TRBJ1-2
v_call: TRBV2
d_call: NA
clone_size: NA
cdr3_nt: TGTGCCAGCAGTGTACAGTATGGCTACACCTTC
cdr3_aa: CASSVQYGYTF

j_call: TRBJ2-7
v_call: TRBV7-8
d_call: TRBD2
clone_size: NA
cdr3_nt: TGTGCCAGCAGCTTAAATGCGGGAGCGCACTACGAGCAGTACTTC
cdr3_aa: CASSLNAGAHYEQYF

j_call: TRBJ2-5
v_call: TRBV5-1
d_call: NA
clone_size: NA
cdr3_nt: TGCGCCAGCAGCTTGGAGGGAGATAGGACCCAGTACTTC
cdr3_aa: CASSLEGDRTQYF

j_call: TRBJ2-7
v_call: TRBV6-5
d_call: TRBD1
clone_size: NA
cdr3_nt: TGTGCCAGCAGTTTCCGGGACAGTACCACCTCCTACGAGCAGTACTTC
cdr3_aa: CASSFRDSTTSYEQYF

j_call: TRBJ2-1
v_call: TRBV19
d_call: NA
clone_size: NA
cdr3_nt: TGTGCCAGTAGTATAAGGAGGAACGAGCAGTTCTTC
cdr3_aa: CASSIRRNEQFF

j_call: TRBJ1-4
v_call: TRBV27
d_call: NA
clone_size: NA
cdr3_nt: TGTGCCAGCAGTTGGACGGGAGCGGGGCGAAAACTGTTTTTT
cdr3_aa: CASSWTGAGRKLFF

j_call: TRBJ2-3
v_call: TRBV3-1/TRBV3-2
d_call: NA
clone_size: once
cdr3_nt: TGTGCCAGCAGCCAAGCGGGACAAGGAGATACGCAGTATTTT
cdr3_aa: CASSQAGQGDTQYF

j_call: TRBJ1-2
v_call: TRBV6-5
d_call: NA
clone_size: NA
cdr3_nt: TGTGCCAGCAGCCCCTACCCCGGACAGCTCTATGGCTACACCTTC
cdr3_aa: CASSPYPGQLYGYTF

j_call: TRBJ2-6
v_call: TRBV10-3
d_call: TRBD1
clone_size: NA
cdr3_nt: TGTGCCACTAGCCTGGGACAGAGCTCTGGGGCCAACGTCCTGACTTTC
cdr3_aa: CATSLGQSSGANVLTF

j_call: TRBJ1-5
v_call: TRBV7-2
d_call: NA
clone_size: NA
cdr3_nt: TGTGCCAGCAGCTTAGAGGCAGGGGGCAATCAGCCCCAGCATTTT
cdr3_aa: CASSLEAGGNQPQHF

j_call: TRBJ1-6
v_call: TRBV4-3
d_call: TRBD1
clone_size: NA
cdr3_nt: TGCGCCAGCAGCCAATCATGGGACAGGGATAATTCACCCCTCCACTTT
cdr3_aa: CASSQSWDRDNSPLHF

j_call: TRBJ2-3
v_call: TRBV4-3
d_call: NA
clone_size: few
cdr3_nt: TGCGCCAGCAGCCCGCGGTTCACAGATACGCAGTATTTT
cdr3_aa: CASSPRFTDTQYF

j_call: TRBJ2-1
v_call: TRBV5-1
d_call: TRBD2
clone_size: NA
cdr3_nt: TGCGCCAGCAGCACAACTAGCGGGAACAATGAGCAGTTCTTC
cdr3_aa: CASSTTSGNNEQFF

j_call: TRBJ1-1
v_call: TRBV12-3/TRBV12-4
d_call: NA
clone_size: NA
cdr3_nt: TGTGCCAGCAGTTTGAACAGGAACACTGAAGCTTTCTTT
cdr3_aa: CASSLNRNTEAFF

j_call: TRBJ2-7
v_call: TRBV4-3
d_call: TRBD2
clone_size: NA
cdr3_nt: TGCGCCAGCAGCCAGGATTTAGCGGGGTCCTACGAGCAGTACTTC
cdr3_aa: CASSQDLAGSYEQYF

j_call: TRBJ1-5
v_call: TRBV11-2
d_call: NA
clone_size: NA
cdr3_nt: TGTGCCAGCAGCTTAGCAGGGGACAATCAGCCCCAGCATTTT
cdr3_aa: CASSLAGDNQPQHF